A selection of T cell receptor beta chains follows, all from one sample in a study of CD8+ T cells in alopecia areata. TCRdb's table, derived via immunoSEQ multiplex PCR, lists solely in-frame clones and lacks some. The table shows 170,000 or so clones, with 50% to 70% occurring only once. Sequenced material: CD4+ T cells sorted from blood, taken at week 0. Receptors were obtained from a human donor with alopecia areata. The CDR3 runs from the conserved cysteine through the conserved F or W. The D gene is left open where the match is weak. Where a row states a size, it is once, few, many or the class of an expanded clone; other rows omit it.

j_call v_call d_call clone_size cdr3_nt cdr3_aa
TRBJ2-6 TRBV7-2 TRBD1 - TGTGCCAGCAGCTTATGGACAGGGCTTACTGGGGCCAACGTCCTGACTTTC CASSLWTGLTGANVLTF
TRBJ2-1 TRBV29-1 - - TGCAGCGTTGCCTCCGGACAGCGATCCATAGGCAATGAGCAGTTCTTC CSVASGQRSIGNEQFF
TRBJ1-2 TRBV30 - - TGTGCCTGGAGGGCACAGGGCAATGGCTACACCTTC CAWRAQGNGYTF
TRBJ2-7 TRBV29-1 TRBD2 few TGCAGCGTTCGGAGCGGGGGTTTCTACGAGCAGTACTTC CSVRSGGFYEQYF
TRBJ1-1 TRBV30 TRBD1 few TGTGCCTGGGAGAGACAGGGGGCAGGAACTGAAGCTTTCTTT CAWERQGAGTEAFF
TRBJ2-3 TRBV5-1 - once TGCGCCAGCAGCTCCACCGCCCTCAGGGCCCTGAGCACAGATACGCAGTATTTT CASSSTALRALSTDTQYF
TRBJ2-1 TRBV5-1 - - TGCGCCAGCTCCCCTGATCACCCCTACAATGAGCAGTTCTTC CASSPDHPYNEQFF
TRBJ2-1 TRBV29-1 - - TGCAGCGTTTCCGGACAGTCGATTTACAATGAGCAGTTCTTC CSVSGQSIYNEQFF
TRBJ1-6 TRBV13 - - TGTGCCAGCAGCCAAGGTCCGCTTTATAATTCACCCCTCCACTTT CASSQGPLYNSPLHF
TRBJ2-7 TRBV5-6 - few TGTGCCAGCAGCTTGGACTGGACAGCATACGAGCAGTACTTC CASSLDWTAYEQYF
TRBJ2-7 TRBV30 - few TGTGCCTGGAGTGTACGGGCAGGGGCAGTGGGCGAGCAGTACTTC CAWSVRAGAVGEQYF
TRBJ2-1 TRBV29-1 - - TGCAGCTCCACCGCGGGGATGAGGTCCTACAATGAGCAGTTCTTC CSSTAGMRSYNEQFF
TRBJ2-1 TRBV11-2 - once TGTGCCAGCAGCTTCGAGGGGGAGCAGTTCTTC CASSFEGEQFF
TRBJ1-5 TRBV10-3 TRBD1 - TGTGCCATCAGGGACAGGGAGGTCGGGCCCCAGCATTTT CAIRDREVGPQHF
TRBJ1-2 TRBV29-1 TRBD1 - TGCAGCGTTCTTCAGGGACAGACAACCTATGGCTACACCTTC CSVLQGQTTYGYTF
TRBJ1-6 TRBV10-3 - - TGTGCCGCCGCTCGGGGGCTGGATTCACCCCTCCACTTT CAAARGLDSPLHF
TRBJ1-1 TRBV29-1 - - TGCAGCGGGCGGGGCGGCATGAACACTGAAGCTTTCTTT CSGRGGMNTEAFF
TRBJ2-5 TRBV10-3 - - TGTGCCATCAGTATGCAGGGGAGTGAGACCCAGTACTTC CAISMQGSETQYF
TRBJ1-2 TRBV2 - - TGTGCCAGCAGTGTCGGAGGGTACTATGGCTACACCTTC CASSVGGYYGYTF
TRBJ1-3 TRBV2 - - TGTGCCAGCAGCAATAGAGGCGGCCGCCGCTCTGGAAACACCATATATTTT CASSNRGGRRSGNTIYF
TRBJ2-7 TRBV18 - - TGTGCCAGCTCAACACAGGGCTACGAGCAGTACTTC CASSTQGYEQYF
TRBJ1-2 TRBV29-1 - - TGCAGCGTCGTTACCCGGGAAGGCTACACCTTC CSVVTREGYTF